This TCR beta chain was retrieved from a study of tumor-infiltrating lymphocytes in localized non-small cell lung cancer. Study-level background: From each patient, both tumor and uninvolved lung, non-adjacent to tumor, were sampled.

Broader study findings: Different pieces of the same tissue were used for each assay. Tumor T-cell fraction from TCR sequencing was not associated with recurrence-free survival (p = 0.61).

The table lists this clone with a few counts. What it binds is unknown. CDR1 is WSHSY, CDR2 SAAADI, per germline. After removal of 2 bases from V and 3 bases from J, the junction contained 0 bases not matched to a gene. The CDR3 has 13 amino acids. Data came from immunoSEQ multiplex PCR; TCRdb stores just in-frame clones and leaves some out. The sample contains some 6,300 clones, just over 75% of which appear only once. The receptor was isolated from a human donor with non-small cell lung cancer. V and J are TRBV10-2 and TRBJ1-1; the match to TRBD1 covers 7 bases. The sequenced sample consisted of lung tumor tissue. In nucleotides, the CDR3 is TGCGCCAGCAGTGAGGGGACAGACACTGAAGCTTTCTTT. It is translated as CASSEGTDTEAFF.